This is a list of T cell receptor beta chains from one sample in a study of shared clonotypes between healthy human individuals. Libraries were prepared by immunoSEQ multiplex PCR; TCRdb keeps only in-frame clonotypes and omits some of them. The profile covers millions of clones, with approximately 94% appearing a single time and more than 0.95% taken by the ten largest. The sample consisted of naive CD8+ T cells sorted from blood. Source of these receptors: a man between 18 and 29 years old in good health. The CDR3 runs from the conserved cysteine through the conserved F or W. A D gene is named only where the DNA matches it firmly. Part of the rows lack a size; the others show once, few, many or a class for expanded clones.

TRBV2	-	TRBD1	TRBJ1-5	CASSGGQGLNQPQHF	TGTGCCAGCAGTGGGGGACAGGGCCTAAATCAGCCCCAGCATTTT
TRBV5-4	-	-	TRBJ2-7	CAFLAASYEQYF	TGTGCCTTTCTGGCGGCCTCCTACGAGCAGTACTTC
TRBV7-9	-	-	TRBJ2-5	CASIPGATLQETQYF	TGTGCCAGCATTCCTGGGGCTACCCTACAAGAGACCCAGTACTTC
TRBV7-9	-	-	TRBJ1-1	CASSLGASWNTEAFF	TGTGCCAGCAGCTTAGGAGCGTCATGGAACACTGAAGCTTTCTTT
TRBV29-1	-	-	TRBJ1-3	CSLVRVGNTIYF	TGCAGCCTCGTCAGGGTTGGAAACACCATATATTTT
TRBV30	many	-	TRBJ2-7	CAWATPGAEQYF	TGTGCCTGGGCCACTCCGGGGGCCGAGCAGTACTTC
TRBV2	-	TRBD2	TRBJ2-7	CASSDPLAGLTYEQYF	TGTGCCAGCAGTGACCCGCTAGCGGGTTTGACCTACGAGCAGTACTTC
TRBV29-1	-	-	TRBJ1-4	CSVEGAEEKLFF	TGCAGCGTTGAGGGGGCAGAGGAAAAACTGTTTTTT
TRBV10-3	-	TRBD1	TRBJ2-7	CAISESDRGRDEQYF	TGTGCCATCAGTGAGTCTGACAGGGGGCGCGACGAGCAGTACTTC
TRBV25-1	-	-	TRBJ1-6	CASSDTGYNSPLHF	TGTGCCAGCAGTGACACGGGCTATAATTCACCCCTCCACTTT
TRBV6-4	-	TRBD1	TRBJ1-6	CASSDSTGRSPLHF	TGTGCCAGCAGTGACTCGACAGGGCGGTCACCCCTCCACTTT
TRBV5-6	-	-	TRBJ2-7	CASSLSLRTYEQYF	TGTGCCAGCAGCTTATCTCTTCGGACTTACGAGCAGTACTTC
TRBV5-5	-	TRBD2	TRBJ2-2	CASSLGLGPRDGELFF	TGTGCCAGCAGCCTGGGACTAGGCCCACGGGACGGGGAGCTGTTTTTT
TRBV5-8	-	TRBD2	TRBJ2-5	CASSLMIAGDETQYF	TGTGCCAGCAGCTTGATGATAGCGGGAGACGAGACCCAGTACTTC
TRBV6-5	-	TRBD2	TRBJ2-3	CASSYSSLAAADTQYF	TGTGCCAGCAGTTACTCCTCTCTAGCGGCAGCAGATACGCAGTATTTT
TRBV6-5	-	-	TRBJ1-1	CASSPQGTEAFF	TGTGCCAGCAGCCCACAGGGCACTGAAGCTTTCTTT
TRBV11-2	-	-	TRBJ2-5	CASSLDWGSQETQYF	TGTGCCAGCAGCTTAGATTGGGGGTCTCAAGAGACCCAGTACTTC
TRBV4-1	-	-	TRBJ1-1	CASSLRSNTEAFF	TGCGCCAGCAGCCTTCGATCGAACACTGAAGCTTTCTTT
TRBV28	-	-	TRBJ1-1	CASSALTGSEAFF	TGTGCCAGCAGTGCCCTCACAGGGTCTGAAGCTTTCTTT
TRBV9	-	TRBD2	TRBJ2-7	CASSVGDGGYEQYF	TGTGCCAGCAGCGTAGGTGACGGGGGGTACGAGCAGTACTTC
TRBV2	-	TRBD1	TRBJ2-5	CASSYSLTGEETQYF	TGTGCCAGCAGTTACTCCTTGACAGGGGAAGAGACCCAGTACTTC
TRBV6-5	once	TRBD2	TRBJ2-5	CASSSSGGNQETQYF	TGTGCCAGCAGTTCGAGCGGGGGGAACCAAGAGACCCAGTACTTC
TRBV6-5	-	TRBD1	TRBJ2-7	CASRRQGAAYEQYF	TGTGCCAGCAGACGACAGGGAGCCGCCTACGAGCAGTACTTC
TRBV28	-	TRBD2	TRBJ2-7	CASSLMTSAYEQYF	TGTGCCAGCAGTCTGATGACTAGCGCCTACGAGCAGTACTTC
TRBV4-1	-	-	TRBJ2-5	CASSQSGGAQETQYF	TGCGCCAGCAGCCAAAGTGGGGGAGCCCAAGAGACCCAGTACTTC
TRBV30	-	-	TRBJ2-5	CAWSAVDGETQYF	TGTGCCTGGAGTGCCGTCGACGGAGAGACCCAGTACTTC
TRBV6-5	-	-	TRBJ1-1	CASRTGYLNTEAFF	TGTGCCAGCAGAACAGGGTATTTGAACACTGAAGCTTTCTTT
TRBV10-3	-	-	TRBJ1-2	CAISGGGEGYTF	TGTGCCATCAGTGGGGGAGGAGAAGGCTACACCTTC
TRBV28	few	-	TRBJ2-7	CASSLRAYEQYF	TGTGCCAGCAGTTTGAGGGCCTACGAGCAGTACTTC
TRBV6-5	few	TRBD1	TRBJ1-2	CASSPTGEGGYTF	TGTGCCAGCAGTCCCACAGGGGAGGGTGGCTACACCTTC
TRBV7-8	-	TRBD2	TRBJ2-3	CASSAGLAGVTDTQYF	TGTGCCAGCAGCGCGGGACTAGCGGGAGTCACAGATACGCAGTATTTT
TRBV9	-	TRBD1	TRBJ1-2	CASSVVGTGFLGYTF	TGTGCCAGCAGCGTAGTAGGGACAGGGTTTCTTGGCTACACCTTC
TRBV6-1	-	-	TRBJ2-3	CASRGLEDTQYF	TGTGCCAGCAGGGGTTTAGAGGATACGCAGTATTTT
TRBV11-2	-	-	TRBJ2-1	CASSLGAGTPYNEQFF	TGTGCCAGCAGCTTAGGAGCAGGGACTCCCTACAATGAGCAGTTCTTC
TRBV27	-	-	TRBJ1-1	CASSLIRGEAFF	TGTGCCAGCAGTTTAATTCGCGGTGAAGCTTTCTTT
TRBV7-9	-	-	TRBJ1-3	CASSESWGSSGNTIYF	TGTGCCAGCAGCGAAAGTTGGGGGAGCTCTGGAAACACCATATATTTT
TRBV28	-	TRBD2	TRBJ2-5	CASGLGLAGFETQYF	TGTGCCAGCGGCTTGGGACTAGCGGGGTTTGAGACCCAGTACTTC
TRBV2	-	-	TRBJ2-7	CASSDVGYEQYF	TGTGCCAGCAGTGATGTGGGGTACGAGCAGTACTTC
TRBV25-1	-	TRBD1	TRBJ1-1	CASSEQGVGTEAFF	TGTGCCAGCAGCGAGCAGGGGGTGGGCACTGAAGCTTTCTTT
TRBV6-1	-	-	TRBJ2-5	CASSTQVTSQETQYF	TGTGCCAGCAGTACCCAGGTTACCTCCCAAGAGACCCAGTACTTC
TRBV7-6	-	-	TRBJ2-7	CASSFKWGDSYEQYF	TGTGCCAGCAGCTTTAAATGGGGGGACTCCTACGAGCAGTACTTC
TRBV4-1	-	-	TRBJ2-3	CASSQRALSTDTQYF	TGCGCCAGCAGCCAACGGGCGTTGAGCACAGATACGCAGTATTTT
TRBV5-1	-	-	TRBJ2-1	CASSLAVGNNEQFF	TGCGCCAGCAGCTTGGCTGTAGGAAACAATGAGCAGTTCTTC
TRBV9	-	-	TRBJ2-1	CASSVSGAGYNEQFF	TGTGCCAGCAGCGTAAGTGGGGCCGGCTACAATGAGCAGTTCTTC
TRBV5-4	once	-	TRBJ2-3	CASSLATDTQYF	TGTGCCAGCAGCTTGGCAACAGATACGCAGTATTTT
TRBV28	-	TRBD2	TRBJ2-3	CATLGRGGPDTQYF	TGTGCCACCCTCGGGCGGGGGGGCCCAGATACGCAGTATTTT
TRBV28	-	TRBD1	TRBJ1-1	CASNTDRAGRTEAFF	TGTGCCAGCAACACGGACAGGGCAGGGAGGACTGAAGCTTTCTTT
TRBV28	-	-	TRBJ2-7	CASSFAGNSYEQYF	TGTGCCAGCAGTTTCGCGGGGAACTCCTACGAGCAGTACTTC
TRBV7-9	-	-	TRBJ2-7	CASSLADHEQYF	TGTGCCAGCAGCTTAGCCGACCACGAGCAGTACTTC
TRBV19	-	TRBD2	TRBJ2-1	CASNIAGGRGGEQFF	TGTGCCAGTAACATAGCGGGAGGCCGGGGTGGTGAGCAGTTCTTC
TRBV6-1	-	-	TRBJ1-6	CASSESQGFSPLHF	TGTGCCAGCAGTGAATCGCAGGGGTTTTCACCCCTCCACTTT
TRBV30	-	-	TRBJ2-7	CAWRASSSIVYEQYF	TGTGCCTGGAGGGCCTCGAGTAGCATTGTGTACGAGCAGTACTTC
TRBV4-1	-	-	TRBJ2-7	CASSQERATPYEQYF	TGCGCCAGCAGCCAAGAGCGGGCGACCCCCTACGAGCAGTACTTC
TRBV5-4	-	-	TRBJ1-6	CASSRGVDSPLHF	TGTGCCAGCAGCCGCGGTGTAGATTCACCCCTCCACTTT
TRBV29-1	-	-	TRBJ1-5	CSVIREVGQPQHF	TGCAGCGTGATTAGGGAGGTCGGACAGCCCCAGCATTTT
TRBV6-1	-	TRBD1	TRBJ2-3	CASSDPGTGEADTQYF	TGTGCCAGCAGTGACCCGGGGACAGGGGAGGCAGATACGCAGTATTTT
TRBV7-6	-	-	TRBJ2-7	CASSLWCLADSYEQYF	TGTGCCAGCAGCTTGTGGTGCCTCGCCGATTCCTACGAGCAGTACTTC
TRBV28	-	-	TRBJ1-5	CASAYGEGDQPQHF	TGTGCCAGCGCCTACGGCGAGGGGGATCAGCCCCAGCATTTT
TRBV6-6	-	-	TRBJ1-1	CASSYVINTEAFF	TGTGCCAGCAGTTACGTAATAAACACTGAAGCTTTCTTT
TRBV11-2	-	-	TRBJ1-1	CASSLDVHSELNTEAFF	TGTGCCAGCAGCTTAGATGTGCACAGCGAGTTGAACACTGAAGCTTTCTTT